This T cell receptor beta chain derives from a study of shared clonotypes between healthy human individuals. Study outcomes and limitations: Researchers found naive subsets generally carried larger estimated richness than memory subsets. Among donors, clonotype sharing was expected to be affected by sequencing depth.

Some clones are missing from TCRdb's copy, which holds only in-frame ones; the method was immunoSEQ multiplex PCR. Here the sample spans over a million clones, approximately 96% being singletons. Germline trimming cut 0 bases from V and 5 bases from J; bases unmatched to any gene: 4. This CDR3 has 15 amino acids. Germline CDR1 SGHRS, CDR2 YFSETQ. Comment on this clone: Its matching antigen is unknown.

The sequencing sample was made of naive CD4+ T cells sorted from blood. As for subset: CD45RA+ positively selected. This chain joins TRBV5-1 and TRBJ2-1; 8 bases are a match to TRBD2. This receptor was taken from a man between 25 and 39 years old in good health. The CDR3 region is CASSLELAVHNEQFF. The CDR3 DNA is TGCGCCAGCAGCTTGGAACTAGCGGTACACAATGAGCAGTTCTTC.